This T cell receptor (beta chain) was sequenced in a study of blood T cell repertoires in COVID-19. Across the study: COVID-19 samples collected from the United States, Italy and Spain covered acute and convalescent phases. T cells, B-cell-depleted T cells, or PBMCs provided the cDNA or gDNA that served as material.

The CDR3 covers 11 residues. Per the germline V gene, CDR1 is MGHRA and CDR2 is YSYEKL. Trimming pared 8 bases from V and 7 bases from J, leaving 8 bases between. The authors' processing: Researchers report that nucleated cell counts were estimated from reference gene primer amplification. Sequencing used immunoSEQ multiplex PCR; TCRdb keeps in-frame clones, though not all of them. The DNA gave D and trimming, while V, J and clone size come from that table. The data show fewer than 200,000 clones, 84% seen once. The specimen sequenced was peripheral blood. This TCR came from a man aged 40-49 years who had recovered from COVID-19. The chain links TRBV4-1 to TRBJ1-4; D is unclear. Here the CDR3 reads CASVGSEKLFF. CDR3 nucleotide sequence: TGCGCCAGCGTCGGGAGTGAAAAACTGTTTTTT.